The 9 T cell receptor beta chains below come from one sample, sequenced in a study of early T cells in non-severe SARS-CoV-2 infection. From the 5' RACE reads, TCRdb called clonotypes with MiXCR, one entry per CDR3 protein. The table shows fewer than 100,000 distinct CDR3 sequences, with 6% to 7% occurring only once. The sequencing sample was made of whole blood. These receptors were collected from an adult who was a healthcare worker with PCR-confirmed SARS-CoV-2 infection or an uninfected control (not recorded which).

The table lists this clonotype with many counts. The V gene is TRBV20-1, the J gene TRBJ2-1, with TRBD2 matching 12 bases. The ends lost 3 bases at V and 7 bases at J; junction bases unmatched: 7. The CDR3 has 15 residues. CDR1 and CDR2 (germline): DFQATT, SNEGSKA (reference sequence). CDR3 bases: TGCAGTGCTAGTGGACTAGCGGGAAGGTTAAATGAGCAGTTCTTC. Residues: CSASGLAGRLNEQFF.

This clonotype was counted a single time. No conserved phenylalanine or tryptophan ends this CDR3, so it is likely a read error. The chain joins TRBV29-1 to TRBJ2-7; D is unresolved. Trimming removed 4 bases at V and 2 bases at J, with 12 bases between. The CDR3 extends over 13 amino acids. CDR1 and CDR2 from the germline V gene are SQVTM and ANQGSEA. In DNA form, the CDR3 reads TGCAGCGTTGGAGAATACAGAGCCTACGAGCAGTACCTC. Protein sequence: CSVGEYRAYEQYL.

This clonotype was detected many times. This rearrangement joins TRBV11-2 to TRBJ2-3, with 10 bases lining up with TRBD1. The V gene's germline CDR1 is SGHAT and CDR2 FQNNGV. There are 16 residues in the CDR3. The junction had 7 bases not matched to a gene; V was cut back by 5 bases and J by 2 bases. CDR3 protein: CASSQRQGANTDTQYF. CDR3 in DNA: TGTGCCAGCAGCCAAAGACAGGGGGCGAACACAGATACGCAGTATTTT. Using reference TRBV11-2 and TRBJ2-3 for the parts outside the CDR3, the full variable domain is EAGVAQSPRYKIIEKRQSVAFWCNPISGHATLYWYQQILGQGPKLLIQFQNNGVVDDSQLPKDRFSAERLKGVDSTLKIQPAKLEDSAVYLCASSQRQGANTDTQYFGPGTRLTVL.

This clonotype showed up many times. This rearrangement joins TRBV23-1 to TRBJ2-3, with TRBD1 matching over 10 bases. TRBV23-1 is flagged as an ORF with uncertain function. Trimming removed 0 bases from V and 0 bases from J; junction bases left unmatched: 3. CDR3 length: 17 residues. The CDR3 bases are TGCGCCAGCAGTCAATCGGGGACAGGGGAAAGCACAGATACGCAGTATTTT. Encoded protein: CASSQSGTGESTDTQYF.

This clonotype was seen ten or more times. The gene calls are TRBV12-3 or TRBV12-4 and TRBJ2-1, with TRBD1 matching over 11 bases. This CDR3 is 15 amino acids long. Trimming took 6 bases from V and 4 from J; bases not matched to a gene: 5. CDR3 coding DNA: TGTGCCAGCAGGAACGGACAGGGGGCTTACAATGAGCAGTTCTTC. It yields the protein CASRNGQGAYNEQFF.

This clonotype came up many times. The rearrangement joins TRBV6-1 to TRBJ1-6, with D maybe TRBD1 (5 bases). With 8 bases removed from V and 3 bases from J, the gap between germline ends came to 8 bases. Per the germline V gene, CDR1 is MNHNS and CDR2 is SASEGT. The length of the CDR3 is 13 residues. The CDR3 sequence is CASLQGYNSPLHF. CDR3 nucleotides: TGTGCCAGCCTGCAGGGCTATAATTCACCCCTCCACTTT.

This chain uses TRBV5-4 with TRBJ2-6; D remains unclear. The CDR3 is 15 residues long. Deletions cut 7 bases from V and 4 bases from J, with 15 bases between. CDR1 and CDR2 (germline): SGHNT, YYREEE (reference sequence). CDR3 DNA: TGTGCCAGCGAGCTTCCCGGGCCAGGGGCCAACGTCCTGACTTTC. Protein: CASELPGPGANVLTF.

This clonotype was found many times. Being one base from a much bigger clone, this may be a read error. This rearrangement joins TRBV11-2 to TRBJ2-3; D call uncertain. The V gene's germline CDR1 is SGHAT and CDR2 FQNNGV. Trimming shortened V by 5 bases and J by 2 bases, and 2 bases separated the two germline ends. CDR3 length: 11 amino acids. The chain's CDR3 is CASSITDTQYF. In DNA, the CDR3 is TGTGCCAGCAGCATCACAGATACGCAGTATTTT.

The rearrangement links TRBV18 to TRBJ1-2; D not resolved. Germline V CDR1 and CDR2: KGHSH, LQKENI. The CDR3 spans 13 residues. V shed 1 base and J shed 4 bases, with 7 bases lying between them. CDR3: CASSPRASYGYTF. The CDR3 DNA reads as TGTGCCAGCTCACCACGGGCAAGCTATGGCTACACCTTC.